The 3 T cell receptor beta chains given below trace back to one sample, sequenced in a study of cytomegalovirus exposure and HLA in healthy donors. Profiled with immunoSEQ multiplex PCR; TCRdb holds only in-frame clones, not every one. This sample carries 92,000 or so clones, 96% of them seen once, and the ten largest clones take roughly 0.8%. The specimen sequenced was PBMCs. The origin of the receptors is a young man in good health and CMV-seronegative.

The rearrangement uses TRBV6-1 and TRBJ2-1; D is possibly TRBD2 (5 bases). Germline V gives CDR1 MNHNS, CDR2 SASEGT. The CDR3 spans 16 residues. The V end was cut by 3 bases, the J end by 0 bases, with 12 bases between. CDR3: CASSDTRRSSYNEQFF. The CDR3 DNA reads TGTGCCAGCAGTGACACTAGACGGAGCTCCTACAATGAGCAGTTCTTC.

About this clone: At one end, the junction sequence differs from germline, possibly due to a read error. The rearrangement links TRBV5-1 to TRBJ2-3, with D possibly TRBD2 on 7 matching bases. CDR3 length: 14 residues. Germline CDR1 is SGHRS and CDR2 is YFSETQ. The CDR3 sequence is CASSPYVGAGGFGF. The CDR3 nucleotides read TGCGCCAGCAGCCCGTATGTGGGGGCCGGGGGGTTTGGTTTT.

The V and J genes are TRBV27 and TRBJ2-3; D is unclear. The CDR3 is 11 amino acids. V was pared by 7 bases and J by 2 bases, with 4 bases between. Looked up from germline, CDR1 is MNHEY and CDR2 is SMNVEV (reference sequence). CDR3 coding DNA: TGTGCCAGCATTCTCACAGATACGCAGTATTTT. It is translated as CASILTDTQYF.